Given below is one T cell receptor (beta chain) in context. Antigen unknown. Data came from immunoSEQ multiplex PCR; TCRdb stores just in-frame clones and leaves some out. The table shows tens of thousands of clones, with 70% to 90% occurring only once. This entry comes from a study of cytomegalovirus exposure and HLA in healthy donors. The wider study: The roughly 120 validation repertoires used the same platform as the 650 to 800 first-cohort repertoires, a later analysis reported. Study results and caveats: The dataset shows that most TCR sequences were rare, while some public TCRs occurred in many donors. Reports described diagnosis of cytomegalovirus status by the classifier as highly specific and sensitive. CMV antigen specificity was confirmed in vitro for a few CMV-associated chains.

The source of this sequence is a woman aged 18-29 years in good health and CMV-seropositive. Sequencing was carried out using PBMCs.

CDR3 sequence (DNA): TGTGCCAGTACAGGCTATTCCACAGATACGCAGTATTTT. The encoded protein is CASTGYSTDTQYF. The V and J genes are TRBV19 and TRBJ2-3; D unclear. Germline assignment: CDR1 LNHDA and CDR2 SQIVND (reference sequence). The CDR3 totals 13 residues. V was clipped by 7 bases and J by 2 bases, with 10 bases between them.